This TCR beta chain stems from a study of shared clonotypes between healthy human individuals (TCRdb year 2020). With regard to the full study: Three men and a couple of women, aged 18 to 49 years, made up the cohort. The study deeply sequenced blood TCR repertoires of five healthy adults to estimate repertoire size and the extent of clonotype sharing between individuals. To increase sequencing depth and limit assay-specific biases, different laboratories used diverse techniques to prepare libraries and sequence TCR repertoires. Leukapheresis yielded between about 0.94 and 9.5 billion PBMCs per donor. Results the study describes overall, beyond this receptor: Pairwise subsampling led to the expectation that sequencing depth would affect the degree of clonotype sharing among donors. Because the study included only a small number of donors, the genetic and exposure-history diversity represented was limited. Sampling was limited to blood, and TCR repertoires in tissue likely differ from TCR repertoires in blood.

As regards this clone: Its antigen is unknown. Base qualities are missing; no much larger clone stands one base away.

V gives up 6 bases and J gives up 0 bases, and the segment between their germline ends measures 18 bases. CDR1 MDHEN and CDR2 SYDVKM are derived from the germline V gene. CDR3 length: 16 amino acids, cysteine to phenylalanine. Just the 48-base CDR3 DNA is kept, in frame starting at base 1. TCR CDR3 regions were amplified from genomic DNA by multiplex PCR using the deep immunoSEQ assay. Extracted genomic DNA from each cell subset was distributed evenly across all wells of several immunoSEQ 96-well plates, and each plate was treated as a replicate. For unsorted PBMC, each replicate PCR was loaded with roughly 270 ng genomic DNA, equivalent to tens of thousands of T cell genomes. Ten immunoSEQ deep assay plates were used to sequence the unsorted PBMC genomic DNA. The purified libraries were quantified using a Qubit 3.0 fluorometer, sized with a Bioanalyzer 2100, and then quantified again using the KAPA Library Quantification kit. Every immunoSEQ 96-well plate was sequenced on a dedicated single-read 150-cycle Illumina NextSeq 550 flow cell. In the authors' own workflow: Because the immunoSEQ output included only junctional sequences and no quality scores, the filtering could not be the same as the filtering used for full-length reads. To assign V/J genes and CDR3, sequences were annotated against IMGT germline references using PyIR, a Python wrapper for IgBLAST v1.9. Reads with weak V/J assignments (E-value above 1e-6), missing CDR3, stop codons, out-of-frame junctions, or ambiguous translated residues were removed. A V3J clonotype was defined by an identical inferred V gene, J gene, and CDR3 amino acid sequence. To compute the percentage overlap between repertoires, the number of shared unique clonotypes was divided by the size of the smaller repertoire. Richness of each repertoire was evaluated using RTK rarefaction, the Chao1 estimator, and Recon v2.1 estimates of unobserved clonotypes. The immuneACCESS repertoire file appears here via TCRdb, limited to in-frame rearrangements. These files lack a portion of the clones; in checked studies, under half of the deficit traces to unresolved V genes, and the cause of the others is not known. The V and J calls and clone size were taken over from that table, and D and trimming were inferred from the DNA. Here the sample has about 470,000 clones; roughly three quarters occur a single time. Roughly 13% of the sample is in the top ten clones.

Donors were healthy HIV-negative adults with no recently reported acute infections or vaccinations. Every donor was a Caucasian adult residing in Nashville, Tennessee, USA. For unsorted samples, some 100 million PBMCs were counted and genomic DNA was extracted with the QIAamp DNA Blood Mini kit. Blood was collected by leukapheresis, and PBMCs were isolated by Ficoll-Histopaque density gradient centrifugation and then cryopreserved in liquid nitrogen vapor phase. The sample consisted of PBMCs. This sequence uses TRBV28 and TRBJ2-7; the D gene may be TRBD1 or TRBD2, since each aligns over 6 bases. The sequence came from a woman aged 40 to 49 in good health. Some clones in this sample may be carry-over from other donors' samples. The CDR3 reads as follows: CASREGVTVGSYEQYF. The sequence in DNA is TGTGCCAGCAGGGAGGGGGTAACTGTTGGCTCCTACGAGCAGTACTTC.